This passage covers 6 T cell receptor beta chains from one sample sequenced in a study of blood T cell repertoires in COVID-19. Measured with immunoSEQ multiplex PCR; TCRdb has only the in-frame clones, and not every one. The sample lists fewer than 180,000 clones; 84% were seen once. Sequencing was performed on peripheral blood. All receptors derive from a man aged 70 or older with acute or convalescent COVID-19.

This clone was observed once. The V and J genes are TRBV28 and TRBJ1-5; a possible D gene is TRBD1 (6 bases). This CDR3 region has 15 residues. CDR1 MDHEN and CDR2 SYDVKM come from the germline V gene. The ends were cut back, 5 bases at V and 0 bases at J, with 11 bases in the middle. CDR3 sequence: CASSLGGLSNQPQHF. CDR3 DNA: TGTGCCAGCAGTCTGGGGGGGCTTAGCAATCAGCCCCAGCATTTT.

The genes are TRBV6-6 and TRBJ2-1, with 7 bases identical to TRBD2. This CDR3 is 16 amino acids long. CDR1 is MNHNY and CDR2 is SVGAGI in the germline V gene (reference sequence). Trimming took 4 bases from V and 1 from J; bases not matched to a gene: 7. The CDR3 spells CASSSRDYPSYNEQFF. The CDR3 DNA reads TGTGCCAGCAGTTCCCGGGACTACCCTTCCTACAATGAGCAGTTCTTC.

This clone has just a few counts. This sequence joins TRBV19 and TRBJ2-7; 7 nucleotides match TRBD1. V gave up 5 bases and J gave up 3 bases; unmatched junction bases: 7. Germline CDR1 and CDR2: LNHDA and SQIVND (reference sequence). This CDR3 is built from 14 residues. CDR3 sequence: CASSRPGQHYEQYF. Here the CDR3 DNA reads TGTGCCAGTAGTCGACCGGGACAGCACTACGAGCAGTACTTC.

The V and J genes are TRBV21-1 and TRBJ2-1; TRBD1, as called in the table, went unchecked against the DNA. TRBV21-1 is noted as a pseudogene. The CDR3 sequence is 16 residues long. The CDR3: CASSIGFDRSGNEQFF. The CDR3 DNA reads TGTGCCAGCAGCATCGGGTTTGACAGGTCGGGTAATGAGCAGTTCTTC.

The chain has TRBV9 and TRBJ1-6; 9 bases agree with TRBD1. The CDR3 covers 15 residues. Germline lookup yields CDR1 SGDLS and CDR2 YYNGEE. The V gene end was trimmed by 3 bases and the J gene end by 7 bases; junction bases not matched to a gene: 5. The DNA of the CDR3 is TGTGCCAGCAGCGCCCGGGACAGGGTGAATTCACCCCTCCACTTT. Amino acid sequence: CASSARDRVNSPLHF.

V usage is TRBV19 and J usage is TRBJ1-6, with a weak D call TRBD1 (6 bases). Germline loops: CDR1 LNHDA, CDR2 SQIVND (reference sequence). V was clipped by 4 bases and J by 10 bases, with 20 bases between them. The CDR3 runs to 16 residues. The DNA of the CDR3 is TGTGCCAGTAGTACCGTTCCTCCGACAGGACAATCACCCCTCCACTTT. This encodes CASSTVPPTGQSPLHF.